These T cell receptor beta chains were read from a single sample in a study of T cell repertoires in cytomegalovirus infection. Their cognate antigens are unknown. TCRdb itself ran the reads through MiXCR, one entry per CDR3 protein. This table holds a few hundred thousand distinct CDR3 sequences, roughly 36% found once. The sequencing used cultured PBMCs, collected from culture after CMV antigen stimulation. These receptors were taken from a human donor in good health (CMV status not recorded). Some clones in this sample may be carry-over from other donors' samples. CDR3s include the opening cysteine and the closing phenylalanine or tryptophan. D genes are given only for firm matches. Expanded clones get a size class; other rows say once, few or many, or leave the size out.

v_gene: TRBV24-1
j_gene: TRBJ2-3
abundance: few
d_gene: TRBD2
CDR3nt: TGTGCCACCAGTGACACCGGGACTAGCGGGTGGGACGATACGCAGTATTTT
CDR3aa: CATSDTGTSGWDDTQYF

v_gene: TRBV6-2/TRBV6-3
j_gene: TRBJ2-5
abundance: few
d_gene: .
CDR3nt: TGTGCCAGCAGGAACAATATTAATGAGGAGACCCAGTACTTC
CDR3aa: CASRNNINEETQYF

v_gene: TRBV27
j_gene: TRBJ2-1
abundance: .
d_gene: .
CDR3nt: TGTGCCAGCAGACAACCCGGGGGCCATGAGCAGTTCTTC
CDR3aa: CASRQPGGHEQFF

v_gene: TRBV7-2
j_gene: TRBJ2-3
abundance: few
d_gene: TRBD2
CDR3nt: TGTGCCAGCAGCTTAGTTGGCGGGAGTCCTTTAGATACGCAGTATTTT
CDR3aa: CASSLVGGSPLDTQYF

v_gene: TRBV18
j_gene: TRBJ1-2
abundance: few
d_gene: .
CDR3nt: TGTGCCAGCTCACCACCGGCGGACTATGGCTACACCTTC
CDR3aa: CASSPPADYGYTF

v_gene: TRBV28
j_gene: TRBJ2-3
abundance: .
d_gene: .
CDR3nt: TGTGCCAGCAGTCCCCCCCCTTTGCTCCTTCGCACAGATACGCAGTATTTT
CDR3aa: CASSPPPLLLRTDTQYF

v_gene: TRBV28
j_gene: TRBJ2-1
abundance: .
d_gene: TRBD2
CDR3nt: TGTGCCAGCAGCAAAAGCGGGAGGTCTAACAATGAGCAGTTCTTC
CDR3aa: CASSKSGRSNNEQFF

v_gene: TRBV4-1
j_gene: TRBJ2-6
abundance: .
d_gene: .
CDR3nt: TGTGCCAGCAGCCAGTTTCCGGGACGCCACCAACTCTCTGGGGCCAACGTCCTGACTTTC
CDR3aa: CASSQFPGRHQLSGANVLTF

v_gene: TRBV7-2
j_gene: TRBJ1-1
abundance: many
d_gene: .
CDR3nt: TGTGCCAGCAGCTACCAGGTTGTATGGACTGAAGCTTTCTTT
CDR3aa: CASSYQVVWTEAFF

v_gene: TRBV6-1
j_gene: TRBJ1-1
abundance: few
d_gene: .
CDR3nt: TGTGCCAGCAGATACAGGGACACTGAAGCTTTCTTT
CDR3aa: CASRYRDTEAFF

v_gene: TRBV28
j_gene: TRBJ1-1
abundance: .
d_gene: .
CDR3nt: TGTGCCAGCAGATCACCATGGGTGACTGAAGCTTTCTTT
CDR3aa: CASRSPWVTEAFF

v_gene: TRBV30
j_gene: TRBJ1-3
abundance: once
d_gene: .
CDR3nt: TGTATTTGCTCACCGTCTGGAAACACCATATATTTT
CDR3aa: CICSPSGNTIYF

v_gene: TRBV6-1
j_gene: TRBJ2-3
abundance: .
d_gene: .
CDR3nt: TGTGCCAGCAGTGAATTTATCCTGGGTGTAGGCACAGATACGCAGTATTTT
CDR3aa: CASSEFILGVGTDTQYF

v_gene: TRBV14
j_gene: TRBJ2-7
abundance: once
d_gene: .
CDR3nt: TGTGCCAGCAGCCAAGAACCTCTCACTAGGCCAAGCGAGCAGTACTTC
CDR3aa: CASSQEPLTRPSEQYF

v_gene: TRBV7-2
j_gene: TRBJ2-4
abundance: .
d_gene: .
CDR3nt: TGTGCCAGCAGCCTTAGCGCCGGCGGGATCGGCAAAAACATTCAGTACTTC
CDR3aa: CASSLSAGGIGKNIQYF

v_gene: TRBV6-5
j_gene: TRBJ1-1
abundance: .
d_gene: .
CDR3nt: TGTGCCAGCAGTTACCTGGCAGAACATTTGAACACTGAAGCTTTCTTT
CDR3aa: CASSYLAEHLNTEAFF

v_gene: TRBV28
j_gene: TRBJ2-1
abundance: few
d_gene: .
CDR3nt: TGTGCCAGCAGTCCGTACTTTAGCTCCTACAATGAGCAGTTCTTC
CDR3aa: CASSPYFSSYNEQFF